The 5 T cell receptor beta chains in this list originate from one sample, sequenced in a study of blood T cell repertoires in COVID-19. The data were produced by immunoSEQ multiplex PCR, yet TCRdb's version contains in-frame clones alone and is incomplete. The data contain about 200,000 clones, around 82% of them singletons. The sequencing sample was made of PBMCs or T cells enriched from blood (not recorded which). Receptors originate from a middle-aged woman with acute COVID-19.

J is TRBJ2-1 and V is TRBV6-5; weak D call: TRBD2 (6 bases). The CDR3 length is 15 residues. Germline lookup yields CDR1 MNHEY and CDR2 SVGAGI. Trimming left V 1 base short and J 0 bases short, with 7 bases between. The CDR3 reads CASSYWGDSYNEQFF. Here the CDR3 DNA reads TGTGCCAGCAGTTACTGGGGGGACTCCTACAATGAGCAGTTCTTC.

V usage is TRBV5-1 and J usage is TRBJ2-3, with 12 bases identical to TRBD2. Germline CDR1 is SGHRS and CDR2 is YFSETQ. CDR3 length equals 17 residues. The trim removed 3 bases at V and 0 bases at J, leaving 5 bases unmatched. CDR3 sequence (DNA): TGCGCCAGCAGCTGGAGGCTAGCGGGAGGGAGCACAGATACGCAGTATTTT. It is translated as CASSWRLAGGSTDTQYF.

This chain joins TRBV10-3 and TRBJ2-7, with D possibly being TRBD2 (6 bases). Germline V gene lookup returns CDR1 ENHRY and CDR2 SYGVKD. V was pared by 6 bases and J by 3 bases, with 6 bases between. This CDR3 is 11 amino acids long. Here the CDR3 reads CAISGGYEQYF. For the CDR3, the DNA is TGTGCCATCAGCGGGGGCTACGAGCAGTACTTC.

The CDR3 protein is CSVEPGFPGELFF. CDR3 bases: TGCAGCGTTGAACCGGGGTTTCCCGGGGAGCTGTTTTTT. J is TRBJ2-2 and V is TRBV29-1; perhaps TRBD2 as D (5 bases). CDR1 and CDR2 (germline): SQVTM, ANQGSEA. This CDR3 contains 13 residues. The V end lost 2 bases, the J end lost 6 bases, and 10 bases lay between the germline ends.

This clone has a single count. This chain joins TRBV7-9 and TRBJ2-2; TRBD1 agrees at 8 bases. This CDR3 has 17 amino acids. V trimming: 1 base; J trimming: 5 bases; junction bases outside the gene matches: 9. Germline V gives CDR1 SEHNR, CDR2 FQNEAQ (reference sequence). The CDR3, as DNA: TGTGCCAGCAGCTTAGGCTCAGGACAGGGTGAGACCGGGGAGCTGTTTTTT. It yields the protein CASSLGSGQGETGELFF. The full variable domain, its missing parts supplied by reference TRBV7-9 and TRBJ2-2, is DTGVSQNPRHKITKRGQNVTFRCDPISEHNRLYWYRQTLGQGPEFLTYFQNEAQLEKSRLLSDRFSAERPKGSFSTLEIQRTEQGDSAMYLCASSLGSGQGETGELFFGEGSRLTVL.